The 25 T cell receptor beta chains given below trace back to one sample, sequenced in a study of shared clonotypes between healthy human individuals. Sequenced by immunoSEQ multiplex PCR; TCRdb stores in-frame clones only, minus some. This repertoire shows around 940,000 clones, around 80% found once; its top ten account for approximately 1.5%. The material sequenced was memory CD4+ T cells sorted from blood. The subset: CD45RA-negative fraction. The receptors come from a young man in good health.

The V and J genes are TRBV7-9 and TRBJ2-7, with 8 bases identical to TRBD2. The ends lost 0 bases at V and 7 bases at J; junction bases unmatched: 5. The germline V gene has CDR1 SEHNR and CDR2 FQNEAQ (reference sequence). This CDR3 has 14 amino acids. The CDR3 loop is CASSLAGRGWEQYF. As DNA, the CDR3 is TGTGCCAGCAGCTTAGCCGGGAGGGGCTGGGAGCAGTACTTC.

This clone came up a few times. This rearrangement joins TRBV18 to TRBJ1-1, with D unclear. The CDR3 totals 11 residues. The V and J ends lost 4 bases and 1 base respectively, with 1 base between them. The germline V gene encodes CDR1 KGHSH and CDR2 LQKENI. The CDR3 nucleotides are TGTGCCAGCTCACAGAACACTGAAGCTTTCTTT. Encoded protein: CASSQNTEAFF.

The rearrangement uses TRBV18 and TRBJ1-1; D is unclear. Trimming took off 3 bases at V and 0 bases at J, with 11 bases between the two ends. This CDR3 region has 15 residues. The germline gives CDR1 KGHSH, CDR2 LQKENI. The CDR3, as DNA: TGTGCCAGCTCACCTTCAGCCCATATGAACACTGAAGCTTTCTTT. Translated: CASSPSAHMNTEAFF. The entire variable domain, with the rest obtained from reference TRBV18 and TRBJ1-1, is as follows: NAGVMQNPRHLVRRRGQEARLRCSPMKGHSHVYWYRQLPEEGLKFMVYLQKENIIDESGMPKERFSAEFPKEGPSILRIQQVVRGDSAAYFCASSPSAHMNTEAFFGQGTRLTVV.

DNA for the CDR3: TGTGCCAGCAGCCTCGGGACCATAAGAGACACCGGGGAGCTGTTTTTT. This sequence encodes CASSLGTIRDTGELFF. This rearrangement joins TRBV7-9 to TRBJ2-2; D might be TRBD1 or TRBD2, each matching 5 bases. The CDR3 runs to 16 residues. With 5 bases removed from V and 3 bases from J, the gap between germline ends came to 16 bases. Germline CDR1 and CDR2: SEHNR and FQNEAQ (reference sequence).

The chain couples TRBV11-3 to TRBJ2-1; D not resolved. Per germline, CDR1 SGHNT and CDR2 YENEEA. This CDR3 is built from 15 residues. Trimming shortened V by 5 bases and J by 4 bases, and 15 bases separated the two germline ends. CDR3 sequence: CASSKDGRPYNEQFF. The CDR3 DNA is TGTGCCAGCAGCAAGGACGGCCGGCCATACAATGAGCAGTTCTTC.

Only one count was recorded for this clone. CDR3 nucleotide sequence: TGTGCCAGCTCACCACCCACGGGGGGTCCGTACAATGAGCAGTTCTTC. Translation: CASSPPTGGPYNEQFF. The genes are TRBV18 and TRBJ2-1, with 7 bases that match TRBD2. V gave up 0 bases and J gave up 4 bases; unmatched junction bases: 6. The CDR3 sequence is 16 residues long. CDR1 and CDR2 from the germline V gene are KGHSH and LQKENI.

J is TRBJ1-2 and V is TRBV5-1; D is unclear. This CDR3 has 14 amino acids. Germline V gene data show CDR1 as SGHRS and CDR2 as YFSETQ. Trimming stripped 0 bases from V and 11 bases from J, with 17 bases between. The CDR3, as DNA: TGCGCCAGCAGCTTGGAGGGATCCCAGCTGGGGTACACCTTC. This sequence encodes CASSLEGSQLGYTF. Supplemented by reference TRBV5-1 and TRBJ1-2, the full variable domain reads KAGVTQTPRYLIKTRGQQVTLSCSPISGHRSVSWYQQTPGQGLQFLFEYFSETQRNKGNFPGRFSGRQFSNSRSEMNVSTLELGDSALYLCASSLEGSQLGYTFGSGTRLTVV.

This clone was observed once. This chain links TRBV9 with TRBJ2-7; 9 nucleotides align to TRBD1. CDR1 is SGDLS and CDR2 is YYNGEE in the germline V gene. Trimming at V came to 3 bases and at J to 3 bases, leaving 4 bases not matched to a gene. The CDR3 totals 14 residues. For the CDR3, the DNA is TGTGCCAGCAGCGAGGGGACAGGGAGCTACGAGCAGTACTTC. Encoded protein: CASSEGTGSYEQYF.

The chain links TRBV2 to TRBJ1-6; 12 bases fit TRBD1. Per germline, CDR1 SNHLY and CDR2 FYNNEI. The ends lost 5 bases at V and 10 bases at J; junction bases unmatched: 9. The CDR3 is made up of 16 amino acids. In DNA form, the CDR3 reads TGTGCCAGCAGTAACCCGGGACAGGGGGCTTACTCACCCCTCCACTTT. Its protein is CASSNPGQGAYSPLHF.

V and J are TRBV28 and TRBJ2-7, with unresolved D. CDR3 length: 11 residues. Germline assignment: CDR1 MDHEN and CDR2 SYDVKM. Trimming stripped 6 bases from V and 4 bases from J, with 7 bases between. The CDR3, as DNA: TGTGCCAGCAGCAACCAGTACGAGCAGTACTTC. Amino acids: CASSNQYEQYF.

V gene TRBV5-1 combines with J gene TRBJ2-5; D unclear. This CDR3 region has 15 residues. Per germline, CDR1 SGHRS and CDR2 YFSETQ. Trimming took off 5 bases at V and 1 base at J, with 15 bases between the two ends. The CDR3 DNA sequence: TGCGCCAGCAGAAGTGTTGGGAAGCCCCAAGAGACCCAGTACTTC. Its protein is CASRSVGKPQETQYF.

The rearrangement joins TRBV14 to TRBJ1-4; D unresolved. The CDR3 runs to 16 residues. CDR1 and CDR2 from the germline V gene are SGHDN and FVKESK. Trimming took off 0 bases at V and 3 bases at J, with 11 bases between the two ends. CDR3 protein: CASSQDLPGANEKLFF. CDR3 DNA sequence: TGTGCCAGCAGCCAAGATCTTCCCGGTGCTAATGAAAAACTGTTTTTT. Variable domain in full (rest from reference TRBV14 and TRBJ1-4): EAGVTQFPSHSVIEKGQTVTLRCDPISGHDNLYWYRRVMGKEIKFLLHFVKESKQDESGMPNNRFLAERTGGTYSTLKVQPAELEDSGVYFCASSQDLPGANEKLFFGSGTQLSVL.

In this sample, this clone turned up many times. The chain combines TRBV19 with TRBJ2-3; TRBD1 aligns across 7 bases. The ends lost 3 bases at V and 3 bases at J; junction bases unmatched: 6. Germline assignment: CDR1 LNHDA and CDR2 SQIVND (reference sequence). The CDR3 is made up of 15 amino acids. The CDR3 sequence is CASSIQGVRTDTQYF. The CDR3 nucleotides read TGTGCCAGTAGTATTCAGGGGGTCCGTACAGATACGCAGTATTTT.

In its sample, this clone was seen once. The CDR3 sequence is CAWSGWRETNTGELFF. The CDR3 DNA reads TGTGCCTGGAGTGGATGGAGGGAAACGAACACCGGGGAGCTGTTTTTT. This sequence joins TRBV30 and TRBJ2-2, with D perhaps TRBD2 (6 bases). This CDR3 region has 16 residues. The germline V and J ends were trimmed by 1 base and 0 bases, with 12 bases remaining between them. CDR1 GTSNPN and CDR2 SVGIG come from the germline V gene (reference sequence). Combining the CDR3 with reference TRBV30 and TRBJ2-2 gives the whole variable domain SQTIHQWPATLVQPVGSPLSLECTVEGTSNPNLYWYRQAAGRGLQLLFYSVGIGQISSEVPQNLSASRPQDRQFILSSKKLLLSDSGFYLCAWSGWRETNTGELFFGEGSRLTVL.

The chain employs TRBV9 and TRBJ2-3, with D possibly matching TRBD2 (5 bases). V was clipped by 1 base and J by 11 bases, with 14 bases between them. The CDR3 loop spans 13 amino acids. Germline V gene lookup returns CDR1 SGDLS and CDR2 YYNGEE. DNA for the CDR3: TGTGCCAGCAGCGTATTGGACTGCTTGGGGCAGTATTTT. It yields the protein CASSVLDCLGQYF.

This clone was seen a single time. This chain joins TRBV11-3 and TRBJ2-3, with TRBD1 matching over 9 bases. V shed 4 bases, J shed 7 bases, and the junction held 6 bases outside the gene matches. The CDR3 is 14 amino acids. The germline V gene has CDR1 SGHNT and CDR2 YENEEA. The CDR3 DNA is TGTGCCAGCAGCTCACAGGGGGCGCGAAATACGCAGTATTTT. Translation: CASSSQGARNTQYF. Looking up the rest from reference TRBV11-3 and TRBJ2-3 gives the full variable domain: EAGVVQSPRYKIIEKKQPVAFWCNPISGHNTLYWYLQNLGQGPELLIRYENEEAVDDSQLPKDRFSAERLKGVDSTLKIQPAELGDSAVYLCASSSQGARNTQYFGPGTRLTVL.

This chain uses TRBV5-1 with TRBJ1-3; D unresolved. V dropped 0 bases and J dropped 0 bases, with 13 bases sitting between them. This CDR3 has 17 amino acids. Germline CDR1 and CDR2: SGHRS and YFSETQ. In nucleotides, the CDR3 is TGCGCCAGCAGCTTGGAAGGAGGCCCAAACTCTGGAAACACCATATATTTT. Its protein is CASSLEGGPNSGNTIYF.

Turning to this clone: Within the sample, other DNA sequences also encode this same CDR3. The V call is TRBV6-5, the J call TRBJ1-5; D gene ambiguous. CDR1 MNHEY and CDR2 SVGAGI come from the germline V gene. Trimming left V 0 bases short and J 4 bases short, with 4 bases between. The CDR3 runs to 13 residues. CDR3 nucleotides: TGTGCCAGCAGTTACTCCTCAAATCAGCCCCAGCATTTT. Translated: CASSYSSNQPQHF.

Worth noting for this clone: This sample also contains other DNA sequences that code for the same CDR3. The chain links TRBV6-5 to TRBJ1-1, with 8 bases matching TRBD1. Germline CDR1 and CDR2: MNHEY and SVGAGI. There are 14 residues in the CDR3. J was trimmed by 1 base and V by 2 bases; bases with no gene match: 0. CDR3 protein: CASSYGQGNTEAFF. The CDR3 DNA follows: TGTGCCAGCAGTTACGGACAGGGGAACACTGAAGCTTTCTTT.

The V and J genes are TRBV27 and TRBJ1-3, with 7 bases fitting TRBD1. The junction had 14 bases not matched to a gene; V was cut back by 0 bases and J by 9 bases. Germline values: CDR1 MNHEY, CDR2 SMNVEV (reference sequence). This CDR3 contains 17 residues. The CDR3 is CASSLSFVAGGSSTIYF. The DNA for the CDR3 is TGTGCCAGCAGTTTATCATTCGTCGCAGGGGGGTCGTCCACCATATATTTT.

This clone was counted a few times. This chain connects TRBV6-5 to TRBJ1-1; the D is unclear. The length of the CDR3 is 14 residues. Germline loops: CDR1 MNHEY, CDR2 SVGAGI. The V and J ends lost 5 bases and 1 base respectively, with 11 bases between them. CDR3 nucleotide sequence: TGTGCCAGCAGTCCGAGGTTTGAGAACACTGAAGCTTTCTTT. It encodes CASSPRFENTEAFF.

The sample holds one count of this clone. The chain recombines TRBV19 with TRBJ2-3; 8 bases align to TRBD2. Germline values: CDR1 LNHDA, CDR2 SQIVND (reference sequence). The CDR3 runs to 14 residues. With 6 bases clipped from V and 2 bases from J, the junction kept 4 bases outside the gene matches. CDR3 sequence (DNA): TGTGCCAGTAGCGGGAGGGCAAACACAGATACGCAGTATTTT. Translating gives CASSGRANTDTQYF. The full variable domain, in which reference TRBV19 and TRBJ2-3 provide the parts outside the CDR3, is DGGITQSPKYLFRKEGQNVTLSCEQNLNHDAMYWYRQDPGQGLRLIYYSQIVNDFQKGDIAEGYSVSREKKESFPLTVTSAQKNPTAFYLCASSGRANTDTQYFGPGTRLTVL.

This sequence joins TRBV19 and TRBJ1-6; D possibly corresponds to TRBD1 (5 bases). The CDR3 loop spans 12 amino acids. CDR1 LNHDA and CDR2 SQIVND come from the germline V gene (reference sequence). The V gene lost 5 bases and the J gene lost 10 bases, with 9 bases spanning the gap. In DNA form, the CDR3 reads TGTGCCAGTAGTGGGACTGGATCACCCCTCCACTTT. Translating it yields CASSGTGSPLHF.

The table lists this clone with a count of one. In the same sample, other DNA sequences code for this CDR3. The rearrangement links TRBV5-4 to TRBJ2-7; D is uncertain. The CDR3 is made up of 12 amino acids. Germline CDR1 is SGHNT and CDR2 is YYREEE (reference sequence). Trimming took 2 bases from V and 4 from J, leaving 7 bases between them. CDR3 in DNA: TGTGCCAGCAGCTTCGATTCTTACGAGCAGTACTTC. Its translation: CASSFDSYEQYF.

This rearrangement joins TRBV2 to TRBJ1-5; D is uncertain. CDR3 length equals 13 residues. Trimming took off 8 bases at V and 2 bases at J, with 10 bases between the two ends. Germline V gives CDR1 SNHLY, CDR2 FYNNEI. The CDR3 loop reads CASGPNGNQPQHF. In DNA, the CDR3 is TGTGCCAGCGGGCCAAACGGCAATCAGCCCCAGCATTTT.